This TCR beta chain was identified in a study of blood T cell repertoires in COVID-19. The overall study: There were acute and convalescent COVID-19 samples, and they came from the United States, Italy and Spain. Sources were T cells, B-cell-depleted T cells, or PBMCs; the material itself was cDNA or gDNA.

The V gene's germline CDR1 is LGHNT and CDR2 FRNRAP. The length of the CDR3 is 13 residues. The V end lost 3 bases, the J end lost 4 bases, and 7 bases lay between the germline ends. Assay: immunoSEQ multiplex PCR; the TCRdb copy retains only in-frame clones and omits some. This table has more than 60,000 clones, approximately 90% appearing once. The source material was PBMCs or T cells enriched from blood (not recorded which). This sequence was found in a middle-aged woman who had recovered from COVID-19. The chain is built from TRBV12-5 and TRBJ1-3; no definite D call. CDR3 amino acids: CASGFGEGNTIYF. The CDR3 DNA reads TGTGCTAGTGGTTTCGGGGAAGGAAACACCATATATTTT.